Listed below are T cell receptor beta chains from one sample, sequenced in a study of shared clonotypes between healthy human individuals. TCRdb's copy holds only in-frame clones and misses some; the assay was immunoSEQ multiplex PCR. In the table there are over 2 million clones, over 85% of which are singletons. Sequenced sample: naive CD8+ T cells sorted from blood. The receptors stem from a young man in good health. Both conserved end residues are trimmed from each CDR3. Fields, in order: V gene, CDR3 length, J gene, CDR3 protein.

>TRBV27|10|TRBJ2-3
ASSFLADTQY
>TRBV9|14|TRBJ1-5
ASSVGVSGVNQPQH
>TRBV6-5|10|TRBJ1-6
ASSYGGSPLH
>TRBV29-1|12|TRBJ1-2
SVEVDSPNYGYT
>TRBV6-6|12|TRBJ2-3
ASRRQSDSDTQY
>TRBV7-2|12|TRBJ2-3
ASSPGMSADTQY
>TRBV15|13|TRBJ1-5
ATSRIGRGYQPQH
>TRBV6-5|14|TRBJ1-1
ASSYTRQGGNTEAF
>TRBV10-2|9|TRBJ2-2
ASLDTGELF
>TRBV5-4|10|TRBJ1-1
ASSRGATEAF